This TCR beta chain stems from a study of blood T cell repertoires in COVID-19. The wider study: From the United States, Italy and Spain came samples of acute and convalescent COVID-19. In each case, the material was cDNA or gDNA derived from T cells, B-cell-depleted T cells, or PBMCs.

In its sample, this clone was seen a few times. Germline assignment: CDR1 SEHNR and CDR2 FQNEAQ (reference sequence). The V segment lost 5 bases and the J segment 1 base; nucleotides outside the gene matches: 4. The CDR3 totals 16 residues. This table comes from immunoSEQ multiplex PCR, and its TCRdb copy is limited to in-frame clones, with some not included. The table includes around 190,000 clones, around four fifths detected once. This TCR came from a middle-aged man who had recovered from COVID-19. Sequencing used PBMCs or T cells enriched from blood (not recorded which). This rearrangement joins TRBV7-9 to TRBJ2-7, with 14 bases aligning to TRBD2. The CDR3 sequence is CASSLGLAGGSYEQYF. The DNA of the CDR3 is TGTGCCAGCAGCCTCGGACTAGCGGGGGGATCCTACGAGCAGTACTTC.